Listed below are T cell receptor beta chains from one sample, sequenced in a study of CD8+ T cells in alopecia areata. Clones were read by immunoSEQ multiplex PCR, and TCRdb kept only the in-frame ones, dropping some. This table has 170,000 or so clones, roughly 62% appearing once. The sample in question was CD8+ T cells sorted from blood, obtained at week 24, from a patient treated with tofacitinib. These receptors all stem from a human donor with alopecia areata. Each CDR3 is given with its conserved first and last residue. D genes are given only for firm matches. Clone size is shown for a subset of rows, as once, few, many or a class of expanded clone.

size	V	J	D	CDR3	DNA
NA	TRBV2	TRBJ2-2	TRBD1	CASSWDRGSGELFF	TGTGCCAGCAGCTGGGACAGGGGATCCGGGGAGCTGTTTTTT
NA	TRBV25-1	TRBJ1-5	NA	CASSEPGQYLEPQHF	TGTGCCAGCAGTGAACCAGGACAGTATTTGGAGCCCCAGCATTTT
NA	TRBV28	TRBJ2-7	TRBD1	CASSLEGQGWPYEQYF	TGTGCCAGCAGTTTAGAGGGACAGGGGTGGCCCTACGAGCAGTACTTC
NA	TRBV6-1	TRBJ2-7	NA	CASSEFGDEYF	TGTGCCAGCAGTGAATTTGGGGACGAGTACTTC
NA	TRBV25-1	TRBJ2-7	NA	CARANCEQYF	TGTGCCAGAGCCAATTGCGAGCAGTACTTC
NA	TRBV5-6	TRBJ2-7	NA	CASRGGEYEQYF	TGTGCCAGCAGAGGGGGGGAGTACGAGCAGTACTTC
few	TRBV7-8	TRBJ2-5	TRBD2	CASSPGTSGEQETQYF	TGTGCCAGCAGCCCTGGCACTAGCGGAGAACAAGAGACCCAGTACTTC
few	TRBV27	TRBJ2-3	TRBD2	CASMRGSTDTQYF	TGTGCCAGCATGCGGGGGAGCACAGATACGCAGTATTTT
once	TRBV6-5	TRBJ2-3	NA	CASSYSAGSGTDTQYF	TGTGCCAGCAGTTACTCGGCGGGGAGCGGCACAGATACGCAGTATTTT
few	TRBV2	TRBJ2-1	TRBD2	CASSGISLAGGRDEQFF	TGTGCCAGCAGTGGGATTAGTCTCGCGGGGGGGCGGGATGAGCAGTTCTTC
NA	TRBV7-9	TRBJ1-2	NA	CASTPPGENYGYTF	TGTGCCAGCACCCCGCCAGGGGAGAACTATGGCTACACCTTC
NA	TRBV25-1	TRBJ1-5	NA	CASSDRTSRQPQHF	TGTGCCAGCAGTGACCGTACGTCGCGGCAGCCCCAGCATTTT
NA	TRBV13	TRBJ1-1	NA	CASSIKGRFMAFF	TGTGCCAGCAGCATAAAGGGACGGTTTATGGCTTTCTTT
NA	TRBV7-9	TRBJ1-3	NA	CASSTPVGEASNTIYF	TGTGCCAGCAGCACCCCGGTGGGGGAGGCGAGTAACACCATATATTTT
NA	TRBV28	TRBJ2-7	NA	CASSFPGRTYEQYF	TGTGCCAGCAGTTTTCCAGGCCGAACCTACGAGCAGTACTTC
few	TRBV10-3	TRBJ2-3	TRBD2	CAISESGGSRDTQYF	TGTGCCATCAGTGAGTCCGGGGGGTCGAGAGATACGCAGTATTTT
once	TRBV5-6	TRBJ1-2	NA	CASSLGESYGYTF	TGTGCCAGCAGCTTGGGGGAGTCCTATGGCTACACCTTC
few	TRBV30	TRBJ2-1	NA	CAWCVGTFYNEQFF	TGTGCCTGGTGCGTGGGGACTTTCTACAATGAGCAGTTCTTC
NA	TRBV27	TRBJ2-1	NA	CASSTAGFGYNEQFF	TGTGCCAGCAGCACCGCTGGCTTCGGGTACAATGAGCAGTTCTTC
NA	TRBV10-3	TRBJ2-7	TRBD1	CAIKQGVEQYF	TGTGCCATTAAACAGGGGGTCGAGCAGTACTTC
few	TRBV29-1	TRBJ2-7	TRBD1	CSAVRDRGEQYF	TGCAGCGCTGTACGGGACAGGGGCGAGCAGTACTTC
NA	TRBV5-4	TRBJ1-1	NA	CASSLGLGTEAFF	TGTGCCAGCAGCTTGGGTCTGGGGACTGAAGCTTTCTTT
NA	TRBV12-5	TRBJ2-7	NA	CASGSPQGSYEQYF	TGTGCTAGTGGTTCCCCACAGGGTTCCTACGAGCAGTACTTC
NA	TRBV29-1	TRBJ2-1	NA	CSAAARGEQFF	TGCAGCGCCGCTGCCAGGGGTGAGCAGTTCTTC